The 27 T cell receptor beta chains below come from one sample, sequenced in a study of T cell clonotyping in hematopoietic cell transplantation. Assay used: immunoSEQ multiplex PCR; TCRdb lists only in-frame clones, some missing. Altogether 70,000 or so clones are present, approximately 94% being singletons, with the ten largest covering roughly 1.7%. Sequencing was performed on peripheral blood mononuclear cells. The receptor source for this set is a man in his fifties or sixties in good health. Some clones in this sample may be carry-over from other donors' samples.

The V and J genes are TRBV7-3 and TRBJ2-7; a possible D gene is TRBD2 (7 bases). Germline CDR1 is SGHTA and CDR2 is FQGTGA. With 4 bases removed from V and 4 bases from J, the gap between germline ends came to 14 bases. The CDR3 has 14 amino acids. The CDR3 is CASSSFGGQYEQYF. CDR3 DNA: TGTGCCAGCAGCTCCTTCGGGGGGCAATACGAGCAGTACTTC.

The V and J genes are TRBV5-6 and TRBJ2-7; 7 nucleotides line up with TRBD1. CDR1 SGHDT and CDR2 YYEEEE come from the germline V gene. The CDR3 contains 16 residues. V lost 4 bases and J lost 6; bases outside the gene matches: 16. CDR3 protein: CASSQWLLQGTIEQYF. The CDR3 region has the DNA TGTGCCAGCAGCCAGTGGTTGTTACAGGGGACCATCGAGCAGTACTTC.

The J gene is TRBJ2-7, the V gene TRBV19, with TRBD2 identical over 10 bases. There are 15 residues in the CDR3. V shed 5 bases and J 2 bases; nucleotides not matched to a gene: 6. Germline V gene data show CDR1 as LNHDA and CDR2 as SQIVND (reference sequence). The CDR3 DNA reads TGTGCCAGTAGTCCTCGGACTAGCGGCACCTACGAGCAGTACTTC. Protein sequence: CASSPRTSGTYEQYF.

The J gene is TRBJ2-4, the V gene TRBV4-1; TRBD2 matches at 8 bases. This CDR3 contains 16 residues. Unmatched junction bases numbered 6, after V lost 4 bases and J lost 1 base. CDR1 is MGHRA, CDR2 YSYEKL, per germline. The CDR3 nucleotides are TGCGCCAGCAGCCGCAGCGGGGGTGGCGCCAAAAACATTCAGTACTTC. Translating gives CASSRSGGGAKNIQYF.

This rearrangement joins TRBV19 to TRBJ2-2; 9 bases line up with TRBD1. V shed 7 bases, J shed 1 base, and the junction held 7 bases outside the gene matches. The CDR3 loop spans 16 amino acids. CDR1 and CDR2 (germline): LNHDA, SQIVND (reference sequence). In nucleotides, the CDR3 is TGTGCCAGTAATCCGAGGGGACAGGGGAACACCGGGGAGCTGTTTTTT. Protein sequence: CASNPRGQGNTGELFF.

The gene calls are TRBV6-1 and TRBJ2-1; a possible D gene is TRBD2 (5 bases). CDR3 size: 15 residues. The V and J ends lost 10 bases and 3 bases respectively, with 19 bases between them. Germline V gives CDR1 MNHNS, CDR2 SASEGT. Here the CDR3 DNA reads TGTGCCACCTCCCTAGCCCCCATGCTCTACAATGAGCAGTTCTTC. It is translated as CATSLAPMLYNEQFF.

This sequence joins TRBV29-1 and TRBJ2-7; 7 bases line up with TRBD2. The CDR3 has 14 residues. The V gene's germline CDR1 is SQVTM and CDR2 ANQGSEA. V shed 4 bases and J 5 bases; nucleotides not matched to a gene: 11. The CDR3 reads CSVGSGEARDEQYF. CDR3 nucleotides: TGCAGCGTTGGGAGCGGGGAGGCACGCGACGAGCAGTACTTC.

The V and J genes are TRBV5-1 and TRBJ2-7; 9 bases line up with TRBD2. The J segment lost 1 base and the V segment lost 4 bases, leaving 3 bases of the junction unmatched. CDR1 and CDR2 from the germline V gene are SGHRS and YFSETQ. The CDR3 loop spans 14 amino acids. This CDR3 is CASSPAGGSYEQYF. The CDR3 coding sequence is TGCGCCAGCAGCCCGGCGGGGGGGTCCTACGAGCAGTACTTC.

V gene TRBV5-1 combines with J gene TRBJ2-7; 12 nucleotides agree with TRBD1. Germline V gene sequence: CDR1 SGHRS, CDR2 YFSETQ. Losses at the gene ends were 0 bases for V and 5 bases for J; bases not matched to a gene: 3. The CDR3 is 15 residues long. The CDR3 DNA follows: TGCGCCAGCAGCTTGGGGGACAGGGGGCATCACGAGCAGTACTTC. It translates to CASSLGDRGHHEQYF. Variable domain in full (rest from reference TRBV5-1 and TRBJ2-7): KAGVTQTPRYLIKTRGQQVTLSCSPISGHRSVSWYQQTPGQGLQFLFEYFSETQRNKGNFPGRFSGRQFSNSRSEMNVSTLELGDSALYLCASSLGDRGHHEQYFGPGTRLTVT.

This chain links TRBV5-1 with TRBJ1-5; possibly TRBD1 for D (6 bases). This CDR3 has 16 amino acids. Germline CDR1 SGHRS, CDR2 YFSETQ. The V gene lost 2 bases and the J gene lost 0 bases, with 12 bases spanning the gap. DNA of the CDR3: TGCGCCAGCAGCTTAACAGGGCCTTATAGCAATCAGCCCCAGCATTTT. Its protein is CASSLTGPYSNQPQHF. Full variable domain (missing parts from reference TRBV5-1 and TRBJ1-5): KAGVTQTPRYLIKTRGQQVTLSCSPISGHRSVSWYQQTPGQGLQFLFEYFSETQRNKGNFPGRFSGRQFSNSRSEMNVSTLELGDSALYLCASSLTGPYSNQPQHFGDGTRLSIL.

The V and J genes are TRBV4-3 and TRBJ2-7; weak D call: TRBD2 (6 bases). CDR1 is LGHNA, CDR2 YSLEER, per germline. Deletions cut 0 bases from V and 6 bases from J, with 12 bases between. The CDR3 totals 14 residues. CDR3: CASSQDFTGVEQYF. In DNA, the CDR3 is TGCGCCAGCAGCCAAGATTTTACGGGAGTCGAGCAGTACTTC.

The rearrangement links TRBV2 to TRBJ2-7, with D hard to call. The germline CDR1 and CDR2 sequences are SNHLY and FYNNEI. This CDR3 is 11 amino acids long. Trimming left V 6 bases short and J 3 bases short, with 6 bases between. In DNA form, the CDR3 reads TGTGCCAGCAGGGGATTCTACGAGCAGTACTTC. Residues: CASRGFYEQYF.

The V call is TRBV28, the J call TRBJ2-3; D possibly corresponds to TRBD2 (5 bases). The V and J ends lost 1 base and 1 base respectively, with 6 bases between them. From germline, CDR1 is MDHEN and CDR2 SYDVKM. The CDR3 spans 14 residues. This chain's CDR3 is CASSLYSGTDTQYF. The CDR3 DNA reads as TGTGCCAGCAGTTTATATAGCGGCACAGATACGCAGTATTTT.

This clone is a singleton in its sample. The chain couples TRBV12-1 to TRBJ2-5; TRBD2, the table's D call, lacks a check against the DNA. TRBV12-1 is a recognized pseudogene. The CDR3 is made up of 13 amino acids. This CDR3 reads CASSFSVRETQYF. CDR3 bases: TGTGCCAGCAGCTTTAGCGTCCGAGAGACCCAGTACTTC.

The chain carries TRBV7-9 and TRBJ2-2, with 8 bases matching TRBD2. Trimming at V came to 0 bases and at J to 7 bases, leaving 4 bases not matched to a gene. The CDR3 is 15 amino acids. In germline, CDR1 is SEHNR, CDR2 FQNEAQ (reference sequence). CDR3 loop: CASSLAPSGYGELFF. The CDR3 coding sequence is TGTGCCAGCAGCTTAGCCCCTAGCGGGTACGGGGAGCTGTTTTTT.

The V call is TRBV9, the J call TRBJ2-5; D may correspond to TRBD1 or TRBD2 (6 bases each). The CDR3 is made up of 14 amino acids. Germline-derived CDR1 and CDR2 are SGDLS and YYNGEE. V was shortened by 4 bases and J by 5 bases, with 15 bases between the two germline ends. The CDR3: CASSSGAPIETQYF. CDR3 DNA: TGTGCCAGCAGCTCGGGGGCCCCGATTGAGACCCAGTACTTC.

The chain combines TRBV2 with TRBJ2-5, with D perhaps matching TRBD2 (6 bases). Germline-derived CDR1 and CDR2 are SNHLY and FYNNEI. The CDR3 runs 14 residues. Trimming took 5 bases from V and 4 from J, leaving 14 bases between them. CDR3 amino acids: CASSYMTSRETQYF. The CDR3 nucleotides are TGTGCCAGCAGTTATATGACTAGTAGAGAGACCCAGTACTTC. Full variable domain (missing parts from reference TRBV2 and TRBJ2-5): EPEVTQTPSHQVTQMGQEVILRCVPISNHLYFYWYRQILGQKVEFLVSFYNNEISEKSEIFDDQFSVERPDGSNFTLKIRSTKLEDSAMYFCASSYMTSRETQYFGPGTRLLVL.

This clone was counted a single time. The rearrangement links TRBV5-1 to TRBJ2-2; D is undetermined. Trimming left V 3 bases short and J 7 bases short, with 10 bases between. CDR3 length: 13 amino acids. Germline lookup yields CDR1 SGHRS and CDR2 YFSETQ. CDR3 sequence reads: CASSSARFGELFF. In DNA form, the CDR3 reads TGCGCCAGCAGCTCAGCTAGATTCGGGGAGCTGTTTTTT.

The genes are TRBV6-1 and TRBJ1-2; D is undetermined. The V end was cut by 1 base, the J end by 4 bases, with 16 bases between. Germline assignment: CDR1 MNHNS and CDR2 SASEGT. The CDR3 length is 16 residues. CDR3: CASSEGALVRSYGYTF. The CDR3 DNA sequence: TGTGCCAGCAGTGAAGGGGCTCTCGTGCGGTCCTATGGCTACACCTTC.

This rearrangement joins TRBV7-8 to TRBJ2-7; TRBD1 is a possible D gene (6 bases). The CDR3 totals 14 residues. V lost 2 bases to trimming and J lost 6 bases, with 14 bases between them. Per the germline V gene, CDR1 is SGHVS and CDR2 is FQNEAQ. For the CDR3, the DNA is TGTGCCAGCAGCTTATCCGGGACAATTGGCGAGCAGTACTTC. It codes for CASSLSGTIGEQYF.

This chain joins TRBV6-5 and TRBJ2-7; 8 bases match TRBD2. V lost 2 bases and J lost 9; bases outside the gene matches: 6. CDR3 length: 13 amino acids. CDR1 and CDR2 (germline): MNHEY, SVGAGI. The CDR3 reads CASSYGGGRWQYF. The CDR3 coding sequence is TGTGCCAGCAGTTACGGCGGGGGGCGGTGGCAGTACTTC.

The chain employs TRBV27 and TRBJ2-5; the match to TRBD1 covers 11 bases. There are 15 residues in the CDR3. Germline CDR1 reads MNHEY; CDR2 reads SMNVEV (reference sequence). The V gene end was trimmed by 5 bases and the J gene end by 4 bases; junction bases not matched to a gene: 6. This CDR3 is CASSGGTGGRETQYF. The CDR3 nucleotides read TGTGCCAGCAGTGGGGGGACAGGGGGAAGAGAGACCCAGTACTTC.

This chain links TRBV19 with TRBJ1-5; D not resolved. V was pared by 5 bases and J by 6 bases, with 11 bases between. The CDR3 sequence is 13 residues long. CDR1 and CDR2 (germline): LNHDA, SQIVND (reference sequence). The CDR3 sequence: CASSQWEGQPQHF. The CDR3 coding sequence is TGTGCCAGTAGTCAGTGGGAGGGTCAGCCCCAGCATTTT.

The chain uses TRBV28 and TRBJ2-7, with D possibly being TRBD1 (6 bases). This CDR3 comprises 13 residues. In germline, CDR1 is MDHEN, CDR2 SYDVKM. V lost 2 bases and J 6 bases, leaving 11 bases between the germline ends. The DNA for the CDR3 is TGTGCCAGCAGTTTAGGGACACAAATCGAGCAGTACTTC. This sequence encodes CASSLGTQIEQYF.

This clone was seen a handful of times. This chain connects TRBV27 to TRBJ1-1; 8 positions match TRBD1. The CDR3 runs to 15 residues. With 5 bases clipped from V and 3 bases from J, the junction kept 8 bases outside the gene matches. Germline V lookup: CDR1 MNHEY, CDR2 SMNVEV (reference sequence). The CDR3 loop reads CASSPRGLLYTEAFF. DNA of the CDR3: TGTGCCAGCAGTCCCAGGGGGCTCCTTTACACTGAAGCTTTCTTT.

The V call is TRBV6-5, the J call TRBJ2-3; D call uncertain. The CDR3 extends over 13 amino acids. V dropped 3 bases and J dropped 6 bases, with 10 bases sitting between them. Germline V CDR1 and CDR2: MNHEY, SVGAGI. The CDR3 nucleotides read TGTGCCAGCAGTTATACGAACACCGATACGCAGTATTTT. Translating it yields CASSYTNTDTQYF.

This chain joins TRBV5-8 and TRBJ2-7; 7 positions agree with TRBD1. Trimming removed 3 bases from V and 6 bases from J; junction bases left unmatched: 12. Germline CDR1 and CDR2: SGHTS and YDEGEE. This CDR3 is 15 amino acids long. DNA of the CDR3: TGTGCCAGCAGCTCATTGACCGGGACAGATGTCGAGCAGTACTTC. It yields the protein CASSSLTGTDVEQYF.